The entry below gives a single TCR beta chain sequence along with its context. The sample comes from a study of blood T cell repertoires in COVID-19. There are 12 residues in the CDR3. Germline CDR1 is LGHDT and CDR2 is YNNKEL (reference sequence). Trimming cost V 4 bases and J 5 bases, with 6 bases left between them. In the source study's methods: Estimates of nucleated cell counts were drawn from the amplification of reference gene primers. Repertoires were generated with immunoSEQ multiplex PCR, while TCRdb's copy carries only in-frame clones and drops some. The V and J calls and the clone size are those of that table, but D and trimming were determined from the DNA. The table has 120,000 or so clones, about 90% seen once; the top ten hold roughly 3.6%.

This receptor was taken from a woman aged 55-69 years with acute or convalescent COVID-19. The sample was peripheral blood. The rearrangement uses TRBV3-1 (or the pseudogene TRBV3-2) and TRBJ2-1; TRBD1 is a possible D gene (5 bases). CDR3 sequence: CASSRGNNEQFF. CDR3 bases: TGTGCCAGCAGCCGGGGCAACAATGAGCAGTTCTTC.